Shown below are 11 T cell receptor beta chains from a single sample sequenced in a study of blood T cell repertoires in COVID-19. Sequenced by immunoSEQ multiplex PCR; TCRdb stores in-frame clones only, minus some. The sample yields 80,000 or so clones, more than 75% seen once. The sequenced material came from peripheral blood. These receptors were taken from a man between 60 and 75 years old with COVID-19, enrolled during active disease.

The J gene is TRBJ1-1, the V gene TRBV29-1, with 7 bases fitting TRBD1. Looked up from germline, CDR1 is SQVTM and CDR2 is ANQGSEA. The CDR3 has 13 amino acids. V shed 6 bases, J shed 0 bases, and the junction held 4 bases outside the gene matches. The CDR3, as DNA: TGCAGCGTCATAGACAGGGTGAACACTGAAGCTTTCTTT. Protein product: CSVIDRVNTEAFF.

By share, this clone ranks as medium-sized. The chain carries TRBV9 and TRBJ1-5; tentative D call: TRBD1 (5 bases). The CDR3 sequence is 16 residues long. Germline-derived CDR1 and CDR2 are SGDLS and YYNGEE. V was trimmed by 4 bases and J by 5 bases, leaving 19 bases between them. This CDR3 is CASSPTGAGNDQPQHF. For the CDR3, the DNA is TGTGCCAGCAGCCCAACCGGGGCGGGGAACGATCAGCCCCAGCATTTT.

The chain employs TRBV14 and TRBJ2-5; 10 bases fit TRBD2. The J segment lost 1 base and the V segment lost 4 bases, leaving 12 bases of the junction unmatched. The germline V gene encodes CDR1 SGHDN and CDR2 FVKESK. The CDR3 contains 18 residues. As DNA, the CDR3 is TGTGCCAGCAGCCGAAGGGTATCTAGCGGGGGATTCCAAGAGACCCAGTACTTC. Translating gives CASSRRVSSGGFQETQYF.

J is TRBJ2-3 and V is TRBV6-5, with TRBD2 as a possible D gene (5 bases). Per the germline V gene, CDR1 is MNHEY and CDR2 is SVGAGI. The germline V and J ends were trimmed by 10 bases and 1 base, with 9 bases remaining between them. This CDR3 has 12 amino acids. The CDR3 nucleotides read TGTGCCATTGGAGGTGGCACAGATACGCAGTATTTT. Translation: CAIGGGTDTQYF.

This clone showed up just once. The genes are TRBV5-4 and TRBJ2-5; D possibly corresponds to TRBD2 (7 bases). The V gene lost 0 bases and the J gene lost 5 bases, with 14 bases spanning the gap. Germline V gene sequence: CDR1 SGHNT, CDR2 YYREEE (reference sequence). The CDR3 totals 15 residues. The chain's CDR3 is CASSLGWGGGETQYF. The CDR3 DNA is TGTGCCAGCAGCTTGGGCTGGGGGGGCGGGGAGACCCAGTACTTC.

CDR3 bases: TGTGCCAGCTCACCACGACAGGCCGATAGCAATCAGCCCCAGCATTTT. Amino acid sequence: CASSPRQADSNQPQHF. The chain recombines TRBV18 with TRBJ1-5; a weak D match, TRBD1 (6 bases). The CDR3 has 16 residues. The germline V gene encodes CDR1 KGHSH and CDR2 LQKENI. The V end was cut by 1 base, the J end by 0 bases, with 10 bases between.

The chain combines TRBV7-3 with TRBJ2-3, with D tentatively TRBD2 (6 bases). The germline V and J ends were trimmed by 4 bases and 0 bases, with 8 bases remaining between them. This CDR3 has 14 amino acids. Germline values: CDR1 SGHTA, CDR2 FQGTGA. The CDR3 sequence: CASSSRGSTDTQYF. The CDR3 DNA sequence: TGTGCCAGCAGCTCTCGGGGGAGCACAGATACGCAGTATTTT.

The CDR3 DNA follows: TGTGCCAGAACTTCGGGACAGACAGAGAACACTGAAGCTTTCTTT. Protein: CARTSGQTENTEAFF. V gene TRBV5-3 combines with J gene TRBJ1-1; 7 positions agree with TRBD1. TRBV5-3 falls under the ORF class, with uncertain function. V lost 6 bases and J lost 1; bases outside the gene matches: 9. The CDR3 spans 15 residues.

The chain links TRBV29-1 to TRBJ1-6, with D perhaps matching TRBD1 (5 bases). The ends were cut back, 2 bases at V and 10 bases at J, with 12 bases in the middle. The CDR3 covers 13 residues. CDR1 and CDR2 (germline): SQVTM, ANQGSEA. In DNA, the CDR3 is TGCAGCGTTGAACTGGAAAGGGGATCACCCCTCCACTTT. Translation gives CSVELERGSPLHF.

This chain links TRBV5-1 with TRBJ1-1, with 11 bases matching TRBD1. The CDR3 has 13 residues. J lost 10 bases, V lost 2 bases, and 4 bases had no gene match. Germline CDR1 is SGHRS and CDR2 is YFSETQ. The CDR3 sequence is CASSFGTGGVAFF. The CDR3 DNA sequence: TGCGCCAGCAGCTTTGGGACAGGGGGAGTAGCTTTCTTT. The full variable domain, its missing parts supplied by reference TRBV5-1 and TRBJ1-1, is KAGVTQTPRYLIKTRGQQVTLSCSPISGHRSVSWYQQTPGQGLQFLFEYFSETQRNKGNFPGRFSGRQFSNSRSEMNVSTLELGDSALYLCASSFGTGGVAFFGQGTRLTVV.

This chain joins TRBV10-3 and TRBJ1-5; weak D call: TRBD1 (5 bases). Germline-derived CDR1 and CDR2 are ENHRY and SYGVKD. With 10 bases removed from V and 1 base from J, the gap between germline ends came to 11 bases. This CDR3 has 13 amino acids. CDR3 sequence reads: CATKDTSNQPQHF. The CDR3 nucleotides read TGTGCCACGAAGGACACCAGCAATCAGCCCCAGCATTTT.